This passage covers 8 T cell receptor beta chains from one sample sequenced in a study of cytomegalovirus exposure and HLA in healthy donors. This PCR relied on a set of 60 Vbeta primers and 13 Jbeta primers. Using immunoSEQ multiplex PCR, the repertoire was profiled, and TCRdb retains in-frame clones only, with some absent. The sample totals approximately 140,000 clones. Sequencing was carried out using PBMCs. The receptors originated from a woman aged 45 to 65 in good health and CMV-seronegative.

The chain joins TRBV18 to TRBJ1-4; D is perhaps TRBD1 (5 bases). The CDR3 length is 18 residues. Germline V gene lookup returns CDR1 KGHSH and CDR2 LQKENI. Trimming stripped 2 bases from V and 6 bases from J, with 22 bases between. Here the CDR3 DNA reads TGTGCCAGCTCACCAAGGTCTCGGGGGAATTTATGGGATGAAAAACTGTTTTTT. Protein product: CASSPRSRGNLWDEKLFF.

The V gene is TRBV5-4, the J gene TRBJ1-6; possible D gene TRBD1, 5 bases. Between the trimmed V and J ends, which lost 4 bases and 4 bases, there was a span of 9 bases. The CDR3 runs 14 residues. Germline assignment: CDR1 SGHNT and CDR2 YYREEE (reference sequence). The CDR3, as DNA: TGTGCCAGCAGCCTGCAGGGTTATAATTCACCCCTCCACTTT. Amino acid sequence: CASSLQGYNSPLHF.

The chain carries TRBV9 and TRBJ1-2, with 9 bases fitting TRBD1. CDR1 is SGDLS, CDR2 YYNGEE, per germline. V lost 5 bases and J lost 6; bases outside the gene matches: 8. The CDR3 spans 14 residues. In nucleotides, the CDR3 is TGTGCCAGCAGACGTAGATGGGACAGGGATGGCTACACCTTC. Translating gives CASRRRWDRDGYTF.

This sequence joins TRBV18 and TRBJ1-3; D is unclear. Germline CDR1 KGHSH, CDR2 LQKENI. The CDR3 is 17 amino acids. V gave up 3 bases and J gave up 4 bases, with 19 bases separating them. The CDR3 coding sequence is TGTGCCAGCTCACCTCGATCCGGACTAAATGTGGGAAACACCATATATTTT. This translates into CASSPRSGLNVGNTIYF.

The V and J genes are TRBV1 and TRBJ1-2. TRBV1 is an annotated pseudogene. There are 16 residues in the CDR3. CDR3 nucleotide sequence: TGCACCAGCAGCCAAGATTGGTTGGGGACTGACTATGGCTACACCTTC. It encodes CTSSQDWLGTDYGYTF.

The DNA of the CDR3 is TGTGCCAGCAGCGTGCCTAGCGGGCTGGGTGAGCAGTTCTTC. Residues: CASSVPSGLGEQFF. The rearrangement joins TRBV9 to TRBJ2-1, with 8 bases identical to TRBD2. The CDR3 is 14 amino acids. The V gene end was trimmed by 2 bases and the J gene end by 9 bases; junction bases not matched to a gene: 7. Per germline, CDR1 SGDLS and CDR2 YYNGEE.

The rearrangement uses TRBV9 and TRBJ2-7; 9 nucleotides agree with TRBD2. The V segment lost 0 bases and the J segment 0 bases; nucleotides outside the gene matches: 4. Germline V gene lookup returns CDR1 SGDLS and CDR2 YYNGEE. This CDR3 spans 16 amino acids. CDR3 bases: TGTGCCAGCAGCGTAGGAGGGCGGGGGGGCTCCTACGAGCAGTACTTC. It yields the protein CASSVGGRGGSYEQYF.

The rearrangement uses TRBV11-2 and TRBJ2-5; TRBD1 aligns across 7 bases. This CDR3 is built from 17 residues. With 5 bases clipped from V and 2 bases from J, the junction kept 14 bases outside the gene matches. The germline CDR1 and CDR2 sequences are SGHAT and FQNNGV. In DNA, the CDR3 is TGTGCCAGCAGCCAATTAGGGCTGGGGACAGTGCAAGAGACCCAGTACTTC. Translated: CASSQLGLGTVQETQYF.